A single sample is the source of the 17 T cell receptor beta chains below, sequenced in a study of blood T cell repertoires in COVID-19. Repertoires were generated with immunoSEQ multiplex PCR, while TCRdb's copy carries only in-frame clones and drops some. The repertoire consists of more than 150,000 clones, with roughly 87% occurring once and the leading ten covering 6% to 7%. Source material: peripheral blood. Receptor source: a middle-aged woman with acute or convalescent COVID-19.

This clone appeared once. This sequence joins TRBV3-1 (or the pseudogene TRBV3-2) and TRBJ2-5, with TRBD2 matching over 9 bases. This CDR3 has 15 residues. With 1 base clipped from V and 7 bases from J, the junction kept 7 bases outside the gene matches. In germline, CDR1 is LGHDT, CDR2 YNNKEL (reference sequence). As DNA, the CDR3 is TGTGCCAGCAGCCAAGTGCCGAGCGGGGGGCGGACCCAGTACTTC. This gives the protein CASSQVPSGGRTQYF.

The chain links TRBV24-1 to TRBJ2-3, with TRBD1 matching over 9 bases. CDR3 size: 14 residues. V lost 9 bases, J lost 3 bases, and 6 bases stayed unmatched. The germline CDR1 and CDR2 sequences are KGHDR and SFDVKD. CDR3 loop: CATGDRAGTDTQYF. CDR3 nucleotide sequence: TGTGCCACCGGGGACAGGGCGGGGACAGATACGCAGTATTTT.

This clone occurred a few times. V gene TRBV5-1 combines with J gene TRBJ2-5, with D uncertain. There are 14 residues in the CDR3. V dropped 3 bases and J dropped 3 bases, with 12 bases sitting between them. The germline V gene encodes CDR1 SGHRS and CDR2 YFSETQ. The CDR3 nucleotides read TGCGCCAGCAGCTACGGAGACTCTAAAGAGACCCAGTACTTC. Protein product: CASSYGDSKETQYF.

This sequence joins TRBV2 and TRBJ2-4; 10 bases fit TRBD2. V gave up 7 bases and J gave up 1 base; unmatched junction bases: 16. The CDR3 is made up of 19 amino acids. CDR1 and CDR2 from the germline V gene are SNHLY and FYNNEI. CDR3 amino acids: CASTSPLAGETRAKNIQYF. DNA for the CDR3: TGTGCCAGCACCTCCCCCCTAGCGGGAGAAACACGTGCCAAAAACATTCAGTACTTC.

This clone was detected only a few times. The V call is TRBV7-9, the J call TRBJ2-7, with D hard to call. The germline V gene encodes CDR1 SEHNR and CDR2 FQNEAQ (reference sequence). V was cut by 1 base and J by 1 base, with 8 bases left in between. The CDR3 sequence is 14 residues long. CDR3 bases: TGTGCCAGCAGCTTAGTTGCGGAGTCCTACGAGCAGTACTTC. This codes for CASSLVAESYEQYF. Full variable domain (missing parts from reference TRBV7-9 and TRBJ2-7): DTGVSQNPRHKITKRGQNVTFRCDPISEHNRLYWYRQTLGQGPEFLTYFQNEAQLEKSRLLSDRFSAERPKGSFSTLEIQRTEQGDSAMYLCASSLVAESYEQYFGPGTRLTVT.

This clone has more than one count but fewer than ten. The chain carries TRBV29-1 and TRBJ2-2; 7 bases match TRBD1. The CDR3 covers 15 residues. Germline assignment: CDR1 SQVTM and CDR2 ANQGSEA. Germline trimming cut 5 bases from V and 0 bases from J; bases unmatched to any gene: 6. CDR3 DNA sequence: TGCAGCGTTTTTGGGACAGAGACGAACACCGGGGAGCTGTTTTTT. This translates into CSVFGTETNTGELFF.

The chain joins TRBV5-4 to TRBJ2-5; 11 bases fit TRBD2. The CDR3 is made up of 19 amino acids. Germline assignment: CDR1 SGHNT and CDR2 YYREEE (reference sequence). The ends lost 1 base at V and 2 bases at J; junction bases unmatched: 13. Here the CDR3 reads CASSLFWSTSGETQETQYF. CDR3 DNA: TGTGCCAGCAGCTTGTTCTGGTCGACTAGCGGGGAGACTCAAGAGACCCAGTACTTC.

V usage is TRBV7-9 and J usage is TRBJ1-6; TRBD1 matches at 7 bases. Trimming cost V 2 bases and J 7 bases; bases outside gene matches: 11. The germline V gene has CDR1 SEHNR and CDR2 FQNEAQ (reference sequence). The CDR3 sequence is 17 residues long. CDR3 DNA: TGTGCCAGCAGCTTACGAGGCGGGGAGACAGGGAATTCACCCCTCCACTTT. The encoded protein is CASSLRGGETGNSPLHF. Supplemented by reference TRBV7-9 and TRBJ1-6, the full variable domain reads DTGVSQNPRHKITKRGQNVTFRCDPISEHNRLYWYRQTLGQGPEFLTYFQNEAQLEKSRLLSDRFSAERPKGSFSTLEIQRTEQGDSAMYLCASSLRGGETGNSPLHFGNGTRLTVT.

The rearrangement links TRBV11-2 to TRBJ2-3, with D tentatively TRBD1 (5 bases). Germline assignment: CDR1 SGHAT and CDR2 FQNNGV. The length of the CDR3 is 15 residues. Trimming cost V 5 bases and J 5 bases, with 17 bases left between them. CDR3 DNA: TGTGCCAGCAGCATTAGTGTGGCAGGGCGAGATACGCAGTATTTT. Translation gives CASSISVAGRDTQYF.

The chain joins TRBV3-1 (or the pseudogene TRBV3-2) to TRBJ1-1, with D perhaps matching TRBD1 (6 bases). The germline V gene encodes CDR1 LGHDT and CDR2 YNNKEL (reference sequence). With 0 bases removed from V and 3 bases from J, the gap between germline ends came to 20 bases. The CDR3 runs to 18 residues. CDR3: CASSQEGLAGVFDTEAFF. The CDR3 nucleotides are TGTGCCAGCAGCCAAGAGGGGTTGGCAGGGGTATTCGACACTGAAGCTTTCTTT.

The sample holds one count of this clone. The chain combines TRBV19 with TRBJ2-7; TRBD1 is a possible D gene (5 bases). The CDR3 runs to 15 residues. Per the germline V gene, CDR1 is LNHDA and CDR2 is SQIVND (reference sequence). V was pared by 9 bases and J by 2 bases, with 20 bases between. This CDR3 reads CASRRGLDTAYEQYF. The CDR3 nucleotides are TGTGCCAGCCGGCGTGGTCTGGACACAGCCTACGAGCAGTACTTC.

The chain has TRBV3-1 (or the pseudogene TRBV3-2) and TRBJ1-6, with 9 bases fitting TRBD1. With V trimmed by 4 bases and J by 10 bases, 8 bases remained unmatched. CDR3 length: 15 amino acids. Germline V CDR1 and CDR2: LGHDT, YNNKEL (reference sequence). The CDR3 bases are TGTGCCAGCAGCCTAGGGACAGGGATAGAATCACCCCTCCACTTT. It codes for CASSLGTGIESPLHF.

J is TRBJ1-1 and V is TRBV6-5; 10 bases are a match to TRBD1. This CDR3 is built from 14 residues. The V and J ends lost 6 bases and 8 bases, in that order; junction bases with no gene match: 9. Germline V gene data show CDR1 as MNHEY and CDR2 as SVGAGI. The CDR3 nucleotides read TGTGCCAGCAGGTCGGGACAGGGGCGATCCGAAGCTTTCTTT. Translation: CASRSGQGRSEAFF.

This clone was seen only once. The chain combines TRBV28 with TRBJ2-2; 8 bases agree with TRBD1. The CDR3 runs 16 residues. The V and J ends lost 7 bases and 3 bases, in that order; junction bases with no gene match: 10. Germline assignment: CDR1 MDHEN and CDR2 SYDVKM. The CDR3 coding sequence is TGTGCCAGCAACGCAATCCACAGGGGGTACACCGGGGAGCTGTTTTTT. Translated, it gives CASNAIHRGYTGELFF.

The chain joins TRBV27 to TRBJ1-5; 7 bases agree with TRBD1. This CDR3 spans 14 amino acids. The V gene end was trimmed by 6 bases and the J gene end by 4 bases; junction bases not matched to a gene: 6. Germline V gene lookup returns CDR1 MNHEY and CDR2 SMNVEV (reference sequence). The CDR3 here is CASRRGTANQPQHF. DNA for the CDR3: TGTGCCAGCAGGCGAGGGACAGCTAATCAGCCCCAGCATTTT.

This sequence joins TRBV2 and TRBJ1-6; D call uncertain. There are 14 residues in the CDR3. V was shortened by 4 bases and J by 6 bases, with 10 bases between the two germline ends. The germline V gene has CDR1 SNHLY and CDR2 FYNNEI. The CDR3 DNA follows: TGTGCCAGCAGTGTCACGGAGGGTAATTCACCCCTCCACTTT. Its translation: CASSVTEGNSPLHF.

The V and J genes are TRBV4-2 and TRBJ2-1; TRBD1 is a possible D gene (6 bases). There are 14 residues in the CDR3. Germline V gene lookup returns CDR1 LGHNA and CDR2 YNFKEQ. Trimming shortened V by 4 bases and J by 3 bases, and 10 bases separated the two germline ends. As DNA, the CDR3 is TGTGCCAGCAGCCCCCCAGGGGTCTACAATGAGCAGTTCTTC. This gives the protein CASSPPGVYNEQFF.